This T cell receptor (beta chain) was retrieved from a study of CD8 T cells in ankylosing spondylitis. Study-level findings and limits: A TCR beta motif made of about eight highly homologous variants seemed typical of ankylosing spondylitis blood. A number of the motif variants had already been described in reactive arthritis synovial fluid and blood. Peripheral blood held disease-linked clones only at relatively low frequency, and these were CD8+.

Turning to this clonotype: The target antigen is unknown.

V lost 6 bases to trimming and J lost 5 bases; unmatched junction nucleotides: 10. CDR1 and CDR2 (germline): MDHEN, SYDVKM. The CDR3 contains 15 residues. MiXCR was run by TCRdb on the 5' RACE reads, yielding one entry per CDR3 protein. The top ten hold under 20% of the sample, which has over 700,000 distinct CDR3 sequences, about 20% seen once. The sample comprised blood, either unsorted or a sorted T cell fraction (not recorded which). This receptor was taken from a male donor with ankylosing spondylitis. The chain has TRBV28 and TRBJ2-5; TRBD1 matches 9 bases. This chain's CDR3 is CASSGTGLLRETQYF. CDR3 nucleotide sequence: TGTGCCAGCAGCGGGACAGGGCTCCTGCGGGAGACCCAGTACTTC.